This T cell receptor (beta chain) appears in the sequencing data of a study of neoadjuvant anti-PD-1 for oral cavity cancer. Study-wide background: Nivolumab at 3 mg/kg was mostly given biweekly, three to four doses, pre-surgery.

Here immunoSEQ multiplex PCR was the method, and the copy in TCRdb shows in-frame clones only, minus some. The sample carries about 8,000 clones, 65% to 75% recorded once. This sample's time point: after neoadjuvant nivolumab, at surgical resection. Trimming stripped 6 bases from V and 3 bases from J, with 11 bases between. Germline V gene sequence: CDR1 SQVTM, CDR2 ANQGSEA. The CDR3 has 12 residues. The chain carries TRBV29-1 and TRBJ1-2; D possibly corresponds to TRBD1 (5 bases). The starting material was PBMCs, obtained after nivolumab (anti-PD-1) treatment. This receptor was taken from a person between 40 and 80 years old with oral cavity squamous cell carcinoma. The CDR3 region is CSVSGGDYGYTF. DNA for the CDR3: TGCAGCGTATCGGGGGGGGACTATGGCTACACCTTC.